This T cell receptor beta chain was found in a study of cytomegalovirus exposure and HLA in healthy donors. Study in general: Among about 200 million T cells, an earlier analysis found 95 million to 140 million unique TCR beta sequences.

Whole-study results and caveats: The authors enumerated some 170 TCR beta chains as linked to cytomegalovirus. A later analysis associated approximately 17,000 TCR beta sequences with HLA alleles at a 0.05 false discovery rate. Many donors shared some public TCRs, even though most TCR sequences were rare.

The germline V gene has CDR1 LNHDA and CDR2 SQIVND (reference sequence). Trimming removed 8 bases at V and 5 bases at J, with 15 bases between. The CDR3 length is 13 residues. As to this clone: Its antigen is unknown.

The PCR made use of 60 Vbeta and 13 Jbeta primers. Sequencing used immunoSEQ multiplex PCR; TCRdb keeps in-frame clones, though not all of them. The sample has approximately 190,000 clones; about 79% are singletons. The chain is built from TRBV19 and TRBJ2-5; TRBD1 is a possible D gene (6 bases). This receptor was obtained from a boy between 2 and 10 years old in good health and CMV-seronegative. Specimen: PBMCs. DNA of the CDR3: TGTGCCAGTGCCTCCCTTACAGGGGAGACCCAGTACTTC. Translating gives CASASLTGETQYF.